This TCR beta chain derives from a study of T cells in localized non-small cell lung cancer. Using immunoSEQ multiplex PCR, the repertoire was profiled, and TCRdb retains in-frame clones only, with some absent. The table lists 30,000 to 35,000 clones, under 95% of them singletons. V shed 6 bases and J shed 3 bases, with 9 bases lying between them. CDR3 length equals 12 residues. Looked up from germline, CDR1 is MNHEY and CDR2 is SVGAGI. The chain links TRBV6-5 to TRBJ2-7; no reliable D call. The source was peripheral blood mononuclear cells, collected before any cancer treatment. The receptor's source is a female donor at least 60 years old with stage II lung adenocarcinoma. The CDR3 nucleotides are TGTGCCAGCAGCGGCACCTACTACGAGCAGTACTTC. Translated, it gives CASSGTYYEQYF.